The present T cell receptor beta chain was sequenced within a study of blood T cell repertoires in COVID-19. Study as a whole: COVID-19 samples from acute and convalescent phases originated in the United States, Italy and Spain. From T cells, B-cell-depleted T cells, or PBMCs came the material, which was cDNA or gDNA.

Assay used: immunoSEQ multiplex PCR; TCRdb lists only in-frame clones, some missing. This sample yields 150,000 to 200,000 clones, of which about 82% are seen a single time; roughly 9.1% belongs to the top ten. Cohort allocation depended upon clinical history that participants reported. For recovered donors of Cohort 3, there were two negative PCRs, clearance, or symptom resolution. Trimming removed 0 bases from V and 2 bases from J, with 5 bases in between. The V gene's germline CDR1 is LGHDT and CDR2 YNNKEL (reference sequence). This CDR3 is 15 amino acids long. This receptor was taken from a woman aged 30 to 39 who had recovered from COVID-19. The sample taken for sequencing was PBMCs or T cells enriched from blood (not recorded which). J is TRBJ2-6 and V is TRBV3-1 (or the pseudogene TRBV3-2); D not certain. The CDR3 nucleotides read TGTGCCAGCAGCCAAGAGTCCACTGGGGCCAACGTCCTGACTTTC. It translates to CASSQESTGANVLTF.